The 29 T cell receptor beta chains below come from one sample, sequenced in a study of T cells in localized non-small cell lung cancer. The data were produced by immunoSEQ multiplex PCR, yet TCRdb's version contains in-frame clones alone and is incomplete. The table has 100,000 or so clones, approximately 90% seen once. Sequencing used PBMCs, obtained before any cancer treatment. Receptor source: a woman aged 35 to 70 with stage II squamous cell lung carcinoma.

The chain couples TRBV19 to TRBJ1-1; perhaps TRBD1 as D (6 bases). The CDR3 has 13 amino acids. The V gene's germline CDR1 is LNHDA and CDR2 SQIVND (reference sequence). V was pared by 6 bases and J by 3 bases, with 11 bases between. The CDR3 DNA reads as TGTGCCAGTAGAAAGGGGGGGGACACTGAAGCTTTCTTT. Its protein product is CASRKGGDTEAFF.

The CDR3 DNA reads TGTGCCAGCAGCCTCTTCTCTGGAAACACCATATATTTT. It specifies CASSLFSGNTIYF. This chain joins TRBV6-1 and TRBJ1-3; D unresolved. Germline CDR1 reads MNHNS; CDR2 reads SASEGT. Trimming took off 6 bases at V and 0 bases at J, with 6 bases between the two ends. CDR3 size: 13 residues.

CDR3 in amino acids: CASSQDRVTTEAFF. CDR3 nucleotide sequence: TGCGCCAGCTCCCAGGACAGGGTGACCACTGAAGCTTTCTTT. This sequence joins TRBV5-1 and TRBJ1-1; 8 bases match TRBD1. Germline CDR1 SGHRS, CDR2 YFSETQ. The CDR3 is 14 residues long. Trimming took 7 bases from V and 4 from J; bases not matched to a gene: 9.

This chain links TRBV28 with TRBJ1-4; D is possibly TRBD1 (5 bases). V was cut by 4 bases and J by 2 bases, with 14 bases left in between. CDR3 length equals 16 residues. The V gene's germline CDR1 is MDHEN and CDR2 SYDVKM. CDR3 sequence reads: CASSSLEAGTNEKLFF. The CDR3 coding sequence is TGTGCCAGCAGTTCGCTAGAGGCAGGGACTAATGAAAAACTGTTTTTT.

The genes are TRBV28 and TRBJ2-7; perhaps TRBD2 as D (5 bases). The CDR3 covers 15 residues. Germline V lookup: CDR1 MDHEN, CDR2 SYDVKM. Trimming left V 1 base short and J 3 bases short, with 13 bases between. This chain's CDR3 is CASSLFRTSIYEQYF. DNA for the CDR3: TGTGCCAGCAGTTTATTCCGGACTTCTATCTACGAGCAGTACTTC.

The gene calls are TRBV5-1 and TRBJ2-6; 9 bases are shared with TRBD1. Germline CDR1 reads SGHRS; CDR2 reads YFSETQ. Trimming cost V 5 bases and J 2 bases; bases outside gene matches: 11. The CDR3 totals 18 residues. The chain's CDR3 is CASSSSGTGTAGANVLTF. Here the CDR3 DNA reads TGCGCCAGCAGTTCATCGGGGACAGGGACCGCTGGGGCCAACGTCCTGACTTTC. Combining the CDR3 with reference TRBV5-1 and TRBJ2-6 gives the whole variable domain KAGVTQTPRYLIKTRGQQVTLSCSPISGHRSVSWYQQTPGQGLQFLFEYFSETQRNKGNFPGRFSGRQFSNSRSEMNVSTLELGDSALYLCASSSSGTGTAGANVLTFGAGSRLTVL.

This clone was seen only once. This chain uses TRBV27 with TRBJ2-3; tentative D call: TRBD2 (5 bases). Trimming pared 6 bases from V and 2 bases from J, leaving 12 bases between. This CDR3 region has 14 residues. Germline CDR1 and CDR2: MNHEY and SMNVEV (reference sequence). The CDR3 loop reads CASRTLAPTDTQYF. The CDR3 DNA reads TGTGCCAGCAGAACCCTAGCTCCCACAGATACGCAGTATTTT.

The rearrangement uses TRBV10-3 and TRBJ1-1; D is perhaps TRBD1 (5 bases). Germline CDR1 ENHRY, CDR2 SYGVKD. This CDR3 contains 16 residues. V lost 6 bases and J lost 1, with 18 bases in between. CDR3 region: CAIRGVGQHENTEAFF. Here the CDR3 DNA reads TGTGCCATCAGGGGGGTCGGGCAACATGAGAACACTGAAGCTTTCTTT.

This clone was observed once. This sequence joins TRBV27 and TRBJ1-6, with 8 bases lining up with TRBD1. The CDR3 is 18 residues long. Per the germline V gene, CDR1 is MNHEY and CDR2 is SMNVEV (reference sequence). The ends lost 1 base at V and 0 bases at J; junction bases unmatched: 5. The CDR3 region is CASSLFRTGSSYNSPLHF. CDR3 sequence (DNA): TGTGCCAGCAGTTTATTTCGGACAGGGAGCTCCTATAATTCACCCCTCCACTTT.

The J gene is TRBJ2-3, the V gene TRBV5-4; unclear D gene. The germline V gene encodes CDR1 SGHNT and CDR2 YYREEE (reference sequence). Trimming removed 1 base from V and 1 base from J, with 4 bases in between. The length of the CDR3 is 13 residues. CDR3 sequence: CASSLSRTDTQYF. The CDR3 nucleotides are TGTGCCAGCAGCTTGTCTCGCACAGATACGCAGTATTTT.

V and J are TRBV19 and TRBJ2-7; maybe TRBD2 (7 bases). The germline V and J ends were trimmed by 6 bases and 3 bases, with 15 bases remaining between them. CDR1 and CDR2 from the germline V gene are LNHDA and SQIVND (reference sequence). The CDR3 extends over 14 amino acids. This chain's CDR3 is CASRERGGNYEQYF. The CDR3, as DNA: TGTGCCAGTAGAGAGAGGGGGGGAAACTACGAGCAGTACTTC.

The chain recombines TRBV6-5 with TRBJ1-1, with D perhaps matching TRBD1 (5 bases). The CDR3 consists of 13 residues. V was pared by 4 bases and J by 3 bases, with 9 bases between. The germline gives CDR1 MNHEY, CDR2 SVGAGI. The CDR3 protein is CASSSSGYTEAFF. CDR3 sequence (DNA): TGTGCCAGCAGTTCCTCAGGGTACACTGAAGCTTTCTTT.

CDR3 in amino acids: CASSARGQGRNQPQHF. In DNA, the CDR3 is TGTGCCAGCAGCGCAAGGGGACAGGGGAGAAATCAGCCCCAGCATTTT. The J gene is TRBJ1-5, the V gene TRBV7-6; 10 nucleotides align to TRBD1. The junction had 8 bases not matched to a gene; V was cut back by 5 bases and J by 4 bases. Germline CDR1 reads SGHVS; CDR2 reads FNYEAQ. This CDR3 spans 16 amino acids. The whole variable domain, filled in from reference TRBV7-6 and TRBJ1-5, reads GAGVSQSPRYKVTKRGQDVALRCDPISGHVSLYWYRQALGQGPEFLTYFNYEAQQDKSGLPNDRFSAERPEGSISTLTIQRTEQRDSAMYRCASSARGQGRNQPQHFGDGTRLSIL.

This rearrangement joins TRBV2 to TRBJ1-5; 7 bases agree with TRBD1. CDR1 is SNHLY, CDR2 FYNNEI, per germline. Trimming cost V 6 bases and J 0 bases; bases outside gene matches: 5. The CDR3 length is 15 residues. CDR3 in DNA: TGTGCCAGCAGCGACAGGGTTGGTAGCAATCAGCCCCAGCATTTT. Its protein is CASSDRVGSNQPQHF.

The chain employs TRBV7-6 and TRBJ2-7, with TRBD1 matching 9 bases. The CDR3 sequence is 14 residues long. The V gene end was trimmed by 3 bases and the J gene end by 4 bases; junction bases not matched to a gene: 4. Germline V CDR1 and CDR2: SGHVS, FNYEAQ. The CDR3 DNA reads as TGTGCCAGCAGCTTGCGGGGACAGGGTTACGAGCAGTACTTC. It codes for CASSLRGQGYEQYF.

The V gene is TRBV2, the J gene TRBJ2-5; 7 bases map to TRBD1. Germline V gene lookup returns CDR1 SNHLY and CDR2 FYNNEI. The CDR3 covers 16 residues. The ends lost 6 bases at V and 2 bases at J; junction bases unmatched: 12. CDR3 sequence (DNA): TGTGCCAGCAGCGCCGGACAGGCAAACAAACAAGAGACCCAGTACTTC. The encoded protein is CASSAGQANKQETQYF.

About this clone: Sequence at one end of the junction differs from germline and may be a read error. CDR3 DNA: TGTGCCAGCAACTTAGGGGGGACTGAAGCTTTCTTT. Its protein is CASNLGGTEAFF. The chain couples TRBV7-9 to TRBJ1-1; tentatively, D is TRBD1 (6 bases). The CDR3 covers 12 residues. CDR1 and CDR2 from the germline V gene are SEHNR and FQNEAQ (reference sequence).

The CDR3 loop is CASSVTAYNEQFF. CDR3 nucleotides: TGTGCCAGCAGTGTTACGGCTTACAATGAGCAGTTCTTC. The chain is built from TRBV6-4 and TRBJ2-1, with D unresolved. Trimming removed 4 bases from V and 4 bases from J, with 8 bases in between. Germline CDR1 MRHNA, CDR2 SNTAGT. The CDR3 has 13 amino acids.

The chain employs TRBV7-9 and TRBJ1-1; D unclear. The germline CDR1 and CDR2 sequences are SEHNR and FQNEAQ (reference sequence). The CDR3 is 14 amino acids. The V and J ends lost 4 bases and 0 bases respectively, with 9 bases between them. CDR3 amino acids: CASSSFLVNTEAFF. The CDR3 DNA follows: TGTGCCAGCAGCTCCTTTCTGGTGAACACTGAAGCTTTCTTT.

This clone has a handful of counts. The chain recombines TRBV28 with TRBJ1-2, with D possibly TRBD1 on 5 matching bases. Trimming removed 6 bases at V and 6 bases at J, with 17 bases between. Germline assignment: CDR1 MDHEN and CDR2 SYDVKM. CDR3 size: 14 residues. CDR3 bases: TGTGCCAGCAGCCCCCTTGTGCCGGGGGATGGCTACACCTTC. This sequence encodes CASSPLVPGDGYTF.

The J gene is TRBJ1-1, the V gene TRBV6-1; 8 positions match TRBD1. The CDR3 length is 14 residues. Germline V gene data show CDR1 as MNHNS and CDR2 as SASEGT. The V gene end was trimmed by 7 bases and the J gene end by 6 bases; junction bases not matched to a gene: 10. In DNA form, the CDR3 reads TGTGCCAGCAAAGGAGCTCAGGGGGCTTCTGAAGCTTTCTTT. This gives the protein CASKGAQGASEAFF.

DNA of the CDR3: TGTGCCAGTAGTATCAGGGCTTGGAACACTGAAGCTTTCTTT. Its protein product is CASSIRAWNTEAFF. This chain connects TRBV19 to TRBJ1-1; weak D call: TRBD1 (5 bases). From germline, CDR1 is LNHDA and CDR2 SQIVND (reference sequence). The CDR3 consists of 14 residues. Trimming stripped 3 bases from V and 1 base from J, with 9 bases between.

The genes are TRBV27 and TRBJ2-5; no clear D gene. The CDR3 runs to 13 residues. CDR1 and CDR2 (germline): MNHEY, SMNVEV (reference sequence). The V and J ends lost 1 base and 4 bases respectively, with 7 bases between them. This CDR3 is CASSLWNRETQYF. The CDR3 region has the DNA TGTGCCAGCAGTTTATGGAATCGAGAGACCCAGTACTTC.

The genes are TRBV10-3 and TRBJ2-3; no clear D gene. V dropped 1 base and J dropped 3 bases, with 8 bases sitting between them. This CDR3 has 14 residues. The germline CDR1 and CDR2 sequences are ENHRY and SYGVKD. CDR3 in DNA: TGTGCCATCAGTGAGTATGGGAAGACAGATACGCAGTATTTT. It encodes CAISEYGKTDTQYF.

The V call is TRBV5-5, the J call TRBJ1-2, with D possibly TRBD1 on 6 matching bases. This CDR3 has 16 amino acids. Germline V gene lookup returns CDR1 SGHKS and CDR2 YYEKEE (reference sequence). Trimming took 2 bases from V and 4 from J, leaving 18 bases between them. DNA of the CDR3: TGTGCCAGCAGCTTTTCGGTACAGGGAACCCTCTATGGCTACACCTTC. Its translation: CASSFSVQGTLYGYTF.

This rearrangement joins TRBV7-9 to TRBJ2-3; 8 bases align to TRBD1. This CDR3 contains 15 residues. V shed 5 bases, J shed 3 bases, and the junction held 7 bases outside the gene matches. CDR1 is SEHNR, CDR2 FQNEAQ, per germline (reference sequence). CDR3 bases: TGTGCCAGCAGCCCTGGGACAGGTAGGACAGATACGCAGTATTTT. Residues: CASSPGTGRTDTQYF.

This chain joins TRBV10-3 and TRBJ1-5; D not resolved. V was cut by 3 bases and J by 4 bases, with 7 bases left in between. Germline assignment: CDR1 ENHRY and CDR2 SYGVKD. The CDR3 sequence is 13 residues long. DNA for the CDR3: TGTGCCATCAGTGACTCGGGTAATCAGCCCCAGCATTTT. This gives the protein CAISDSGNQPQHF.

The CDR3 coding sequence is TGCGCCAGCAGAGAAGGGTGCGGGGAGTCCGGAAACACCATATATTTT. It yields the protein CASREGCGESGNTIYF. This chain connects TRBV23-1 to TRBJ1-3; D gene ambiguous. TRBV23-1 is sorted into the ORF group, with uncertain function. CDR3 length: 16 amino acids. Between the trimmed V and J ends, which lost 6 bases and 4 bases, there was a span of 19 bases.

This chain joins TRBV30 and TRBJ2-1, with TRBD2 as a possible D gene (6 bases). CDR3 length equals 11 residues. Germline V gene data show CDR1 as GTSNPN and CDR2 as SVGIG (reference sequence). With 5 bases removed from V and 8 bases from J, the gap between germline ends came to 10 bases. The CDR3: CAWGTAYEQFF. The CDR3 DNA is TGTGCCTGGGGGACTGCTTATGAGCAGTTCTTC.